Listed here are 19 T cell receptor beta chains from one sample, sequenced in a study of shared clonotypes between healthy human individuals (dated by TCRdb to 2018 to 2021). The library was prepared using the immunoSEQ multiplex PCR assay. TCRdb obtained this table from immuneACCESS and retained in-frame rearrangements with V and J assigned. These tables miss some clones; where compared with another copy, unresolved V genes account for less than half of the shortfall, and the remainder is unexplained. Across this sample there are approximately 600,000 clones, with approximately 95% seen only once. In total, the top ten clones hold 0.11% of the sample. CD8 naive samples consisted of CD45RO-negative cells that were positively selected for CCR7, yielding a CD45RA+CCR7+ population without TemRA cells. Sequenced input: naive CD8+ T cells sorted from blood. This specimen's cell subset or site label, interpreted: CD45RA+CCR7+. Receptor source: a woman aged 25 to 39 in good health.

The rearrangement links TRBV6-5 to TRBJ2-3, with 9 bases that match TRBD2. This CDR3 is built from 15 residues. Germline CDR1 reads MNHEY; CDR2 reads SVGAGI. V lost 4 bases and J lost 6; bases outside the gene matches: 8. CDR3 loop: CASSSLAGVADTQYF. Written as DNA, the CDR3 is TGTGCCAGCAGTTCTTTAGCGGGAGTCGCTGATACGCAGTATTTT.

V gene TRBV19 combines with J gene TRBJ1-5; 9 bases line up with TRBD1. Germline assignment: CDR1 LNHDA and CDR2 SQIVND (reference sequence). V shed 5 bases and J 6 bases; nucleotides not matched to a gene: 8. The length of the CDR3 is 15 residues. The CDR3 DNA follows: TGTGCCAGTAGTCTACAGGGGGCATGGAGTCAGCCCCAGCATTTT. Amino acid sequence: CASSLQGAWSQPQHF.

This clone was seen only once. J is TRBJ2-3 and V is TRBV7-8; 7 bases agree with TRBD2. CDR1 and CDR2 from the germline V gene are SGHVS and FQNEAQ. This CDR3 spans 16 amino acids. V shed 0 bases, J shed 5 bases, and the junction held 8 bases outside the gene matches. The CDR3 DNA sequence: TGTGCCAGCAGCTTAGCGGCGCGGGAGTTGGAAGATACGCAGTATTTT. Encoded protein: CASSLAARELEDTQYF.

CDR3 coding DNA: TGTGCCAGCAGCCCTAGACGAGGAAACGAGCAGTACTTC. Amino acids: CASSPRRGNEQYF. The chain carries TRBV7-9 and TRBJ2-7; unclear D gene. Germline loops: CDR1 SEHNR, CDR2 FQNEAQ (reference sequence). The germline V and J ends were trimmed by 5 bases and 5 bases, with 13 bases remaining between them. This CDR3 spans 13 amino acids. Filled out from reference TRBV7-9 and TRBJ2-7, the complete variable domain reads DTGVSQNPRHKITKRGQNVTFRCDPISEHNRLYWYRQTLGQGPEFLTYFQNEAQLEKSRLLSDRFSAERPKGSFSTLEIQRTEQGDSAMYLCASSPRRGNEQYFGPGTRLTVT.

The chain joins TRBV28 to TRBJ2-2, with D unclear. The CDR3 consists of 15 residues. In germline, CDR1 is MDHEN, CDR2 SYDVKM. Deletions cut 7 bases from V and 7 bases from J, with 19 bases between. CDR3 region: CASTPAFTHSGELFF. The CDR3 nucleotides are TGTGCCAGCACCCCGGCCTTTACCCACAGCGGGGAGCTGTTTTTT. The whole variable domain, remainder taken from reference TRBV28 and TRBJ2-2, is DVKVTQSSRYLVKRTGEKVFLECVQDMDHENMFWYRQDPGLGLRLIYFSYDVKMKEKGDIPEGYSVSREKKERFSLILESASTNQTSMYLCASTPAFTHSGELFFGEGSRLTVL.

The chain recombines TRBV5-4 with TRBJ1-1; D may be TRBD1 (6 bases). CDR3 size: 14 residues. Trimming took 2 bases from V and 1 from J, leaving 9 bases between them. In germline, CDR1 is SGHNT, CDR2 YYREEE (reference sequence). The CDR3 loop is CASSFLGGNTEAFF. CDR3 coding DNA: TGTGCCAGCAGCTTTTTAGGGGGGAACACTGAAGCTTTCTTT.

This clone was seen just once. The chain employs TRBV6-5 and TRBJ2-6; no clear D. The CDR3 has 15 residues. The V end lost 0 bases, the J end lost 3 bases, and 6 bases lay between the germline ends. Germline V gives CDR1 MNHEY, CDR2 SVGAGI. In nucleotides, the CDR3 is TGTGCCAGCAGTTACTCAGTAGATGGGGCCAACGTCCTGACTTTC. Its protein is CASSYSVDGANVLTF.

The chain uses TRBV27 and TRBJ2-3, with 11 positions matching TRBD2. With 6 bases clipped from V and 4 bases from J, the junction kept 6 bases outside the gene matches. CDR1 and CDR2 from the germline V gene are MNHEY and SMNVEV (reference sequence). The CDR3 contains 15 residues. The CDR3 DNA reads as TGTGCCAGCAGGGCTAGCGGGAGGAGCGCAGATACGCAGTATTTT. Amino acids: CASRASGRSADTQYF.

The chain couples TRBV27 to TRBJ2-7; a weak D match, TRBD2 (6 bases). V was cut by 5 bases and J by 3 bases, with 17 bases left in between. Germline CDR1 MNHEY, CDR2 SMNVEV (reference sequence). This CDR3 region has 15 residues. Written as DNA, the CDR3 is TGTGCCAGCAGTGACCCGGGGGATCCCAACTACGAGCAGTACTTC. Protein sequence: CASSDPGDPNYEQYF.

This rearrangement joins TRBV7-9 to TRBJ1-2; D remains unclear. The germline CDR1 and CDR2 sequences are SEHNR and FQNEAQ (reference sequence). V was shortened by 1 base and J by 1 base, with 13 bases between the two germline ends. The CDR3 sequence is 16 residues long. The CDR3 DNA is TGTGCCAGCAGCTTAGATTTTGGGCTTCTTAACTATGGCTACACCTTC. Protein: CASSLDFGLLNYGYTF.

This chain uses TRBV28 with TRBJ2-3, with 8 bases matching TRBD2. The CDR3 runs to 18 residues. Germline lookup yields CDR1 MDHEN and CDR2 SYDVKM. V lost 5 bases, J lost 4 bases, and 17 bases stayed unmatched. The CDR3 sequence: CASSTLAGETKPSDTQYF. In DNA, the CDR3 is TGTGCCAGCAGTACCCTAGCGGGCGAAACGAAACCCTCAGATACGCAGTATTTT.

This clone occurred a few times. The V and J genes are TRBV19 and TRBJ1-1; D gene uncertain. Trimming shortened V by 5 bases and J by 5 bases, and 12 bases separated the two germline ends. The CDR3 consists of 13 residues. Germline V CDR1 and CDR2: LNHDA, SQIVND (reference sequence). The CDR3 sequence is CASSEAPGTEAFF. CDR3 nucleotide sequence: TGTGCCAGTAGTGAGGCGCCGGGTACTGAAGCTTTCTTT.

Concerning this clone: The identical CDR3 is also encoded by other nucleotide sequences in the sample. The rearrangement links TRBV5-4 to TRBJ2-5, with no clear D. This CDR3 has 13 residues. The ends were cut back, 0 bases at V and 5 bases at J, with 8 bases in the middle. Germline CDR1 and CDR2: SGHNT and YYREEE (reference sequence). Here the CDR3 DNA reads TGTGCCAGCAGCTTGGAAAGTAGTGAGACCCAGTACTTC. This codes for CASSLESSETQYF. Drawing the rest from reference TRBV5-4 and TRBJ2-5, the complete variable domain is ETGVTQSPTHLIKTRGQQVTLRCSSQSGHNTVSWYQQALGQGPQFIFQYYREEENGRGNFPPRFSGLQFPNYSSELNVNALELDDSALYLCASSLESSETQYFGPGTRLLVL.

J is TRBJ2-2 and V is TRBV7-9; D tentatively reads TRBD1 or TRBD2 (5 bases each). The length of the CDR3 is 16 residues. Trimming shortened V by 4 bases and J by 1 base, and 13 bases separated the two germline ends. Germline V gene data show CDR1 as SEHNR and CDR2 as FQNEAQ (reference sequence). CDR3 DNA: TGTGCCAGCAGCTCACCGACGGGGCGGAACACCGGGGAGCTGTTTTTT. It translates to CASSSPTGRNTGELFF. The full variable domain, its missing parts supplied by reference TRBV7-9 and TRBJ2-2, is DTGVSQNPRHKITKRGQNVTFRCDPISEHNRLYWYRQTLGQGPEFLTYFQNEAQLEKSRLLSDRFSAERPKGSFSTLEIQRTEQGDSAMYLCASSSPTGRNTGELFFGEGSRLTVL.

The V and J genes are TRBV7-6 and TRBJ2-1; D is possibly TRBD1 (6 bases). The CDR3 sequence is 14 residues long. Germline values: CDR1 SGHVS, CDR2 FNYEAQ. Trimming cost V 5 bases and J 8 bases, with 16 bases left between them. The CDR3 DNA is TGTGCCAGCAGCCCAGGGACACCTGGGGATGAGCAGTTCTTC. Translating gives CASSPGTPGDEQFF.

The gene calls are TRBV19 and TRBJ2-7; possible D gene TRBD2, 5 bases. The CDR3 extends over 16 amino acids. CDR1 and CDR2 from the germline V gene are LNHDA and SQIVND (reference sequence). The V gene lost 5 bases and the J gene lost 4 bases, with 21 bases spanning the gap. The CDR3 here is CASSGPEALHTYEQYF. In nucleotides, the CDR3 is TGTGCCAGTAGTGGGCCGGAGGCCCTACATACTTACGAGCAGTACTTC.

The CDR3 sequence: CASTIPRLSNEQFF. CDR3 DNA sequence: TGTGCCAGCACAATACCTAGACTGAGCAATGAGCAGTTCTTC. The chain combines TRBV2 with TRBJ2-1; D ambiguous. This CDR3 is built from 14 residues. The V gene's germline CDR1 is SNHLY and CDR2 FYNNEI. V lost 7 bases, J lost 6 bases, and 16 bases lay in between.

The chain carries TRBV7-9 and TRBJ2-3; D uncertain. This CDR3 is 12 amino acids long. Trimming stripped 6 bases from V and 7 bases from J, with 11 bases between. The germline CDR1 and CDR2 sequences are SEHNR and FQNEAQ (reference sequence). This CDR3 reads CASSSTLNTQYF. In nucleotides, the CDR3 is TGTGCCAGCAGTTCAACGCTTAATACGCAGTATTTT.

The table lists this clone with a count of one. The chain joins TRBV2 to TRBJ2-7; D unresolved. The ends were cut back, 1 base at V and 7 bases at J, with 17 bases in the middle. Germline CDR1 SNHLY, CDR2 FYNNEI. The CDR3 has 15 amino acids. This CDR3 reads CASSEDGYLPVEQYF. The CDR3 nucleotides are TGTGCCAGCAGTGAAGATGGATACCTCCCGGTGGAGCAGTACTTC.